A selection of T cell receptor beta chains follows, all from one sample in a study of graft-versus-host responses after intestinal transplantation. No cognate antigen is known for these TCRs. Some clones are missing from TCRdb's copy, which holds only in-frame ones; the method was immunoSEQ multiplex PCR. The sample contains around 90,000 clones, about 94% of which appear only once. Sequenced here: unstimulated CD4+ T cells sorted from spleen or lymph node cells, sampled before transplant. Receptors were obtained from a human donor who was the organ donor for an intestinal transplant. Each CDR3 is given with its conserved first and last residue. The D gene is left open where the match is weak. Part of the rows lack a size; the others show once, few, many or a class for expanded clones.

J	D	V	size	CDR3	DNA
TRBJ1-2	NA	TRBV6-1	NA	CASSEAGGWDGYTF	TGTGCCAGCAGTGAAGCTGGCGGTTGGGATGGCTACACCTTC
TRBJ1-3	NA	TRBV28	NA	CASSQTIRSSGNTIYF	TGTGCCAGCAGCCAAACCATAAGAAGCTCTGGAAACACCATATATTTT
TRBJ2-1	TRBD2	TRBV19	NA	CASSIAMGLAGGAEQFF	TGTGCCAGTAGTATAGCCATGGGGCTAGCGGGGGGGGCTGAGCAGTTCTTC
TRBJ1-3	NA	TRBV7-2	NA	CASSWMTDSGNTIYF	TGTGCCAGCAGCTGGATGACGGACTCTGGAAACACCATATATTTT
TRBJ1-2	TRBD1	TRBV5-1	NA	CASSLGQGDGYTF	TGCGCCAGCAGCCTCGGACAGGGGGATGGCTACACCTTC
TRBJ2-3	TRBD1	TRBV9	NA	CASSVSTDRGGGTQYF	TGTGCCAGCAGCGTATCCACGGACAGGGGTGGCGGTACGCAGTATTTT
TRBJ2-3	TRBD2	TRBV19	NA	CASNGGSSTDTQYF	TGTGCCAGTAACGGGGGGTCTAGCACAGATACGCAGTATTTT
TRBJ1-1	NA	TRBV30	once	CAWSGGTGRGAFF	TGTGCCTGGAGTGGGGGGACGGGAAGAGGGGCTTTCTTT
TRBJ1-2	NA	TRBV7-3	NA	CASSLNGGSNYGYTF	TGTGCCAGCAGCTTGAATGGGGGATCTAACTATGGCTACACCTTC
TRBJ2-1	NA	TRBV7-9	NA	CASSLKRSSRPNNEQFF	TGTGCCAGCAGCTTGAAACGGTCCAGTCGGCCGAACAATGAGCAGTTCTTC
TRBJ1-4	TRBD1	TRBV30	NA	CAWSQLDRGSEKLFF	TGTGCCTGGAGCCAACTAGACAGGGGCAGTGAAAAACTGTTTTTT
TRBJ1-1	NA	TRBV5-5	NA	CASSLGPLNTEAFF	TGTGCCAGCAGCTTGGGACCGTTGAACACTGAAGCTTTCTTT
TRBJ1-5	NA	TRBV11-3	NA	CASSLAVLGGNNQPQHF	TGTGCCAGCAGCTTAGCCGTTCTGGGGGGTAACAATCAGCCCCAGCATTTT
TRBJ2-3	NA	TRBV7-9	once	CASRLAYTDTQYF	TGTGCCAGCAGACTAGCCTACACAGATACGCAGTATTTT
TRBJ2-3	TRBD2	TRBV5-1	NA	CASSFGGGTDTQYF	TGCGCCAGCAGCTTCGGCGGGGGGACAGATACGCAGTATTTT
TRBJ2-7	TRBD2	TRBV5-1	once	CASSLVRGGSHEQYF	TGCGCCAGCAGCTTGGTTCGCGGGGGGTCCCACGAGCAGTACTTC
TRBJ2-1	TRBD2	TRBV6-6	NA	CASSVAGGLNEQFF	TGTGCCAGCAGTGTAGCGGGGGGGCTCAATGAGCAGTTCTTC
TRBJ2-4	NA	TRBV28	NA	CASSPGQSIQYF	TGTGCCAGCAGTCCAGGACAGAGCATTCAGTACTTC
TRBJ2-5	NA	TRBV29-1	NA	CSVEQGGKTQYF	TGCAGCGTTGAACAGGGGGGAAAGACCCAGTACTTC
TRBJ2-7	TRBD2	TRBV28	few	CASSLLAGGHEQYF	TGTGCCAGCAGTTTATTGGCGGGGGGGCATGAGCAGTACTTC
TRBJ2-7	NA	TRBV7-9	NA	CASSPHVTKPYEQYF	TGTGCCAGCAGCCCGCACGTAACCAAGCCTTACGAGCAGTACTTC
TRBJ2-7	TRBD2	TRBV5-1	NA	CASSLGSGGSYEQYF	TGCGCCAGCAGCTTGGGTAGCGGGGGTTCCTACGAGCAGTACTTC
TRBJ1-5	TRBD1	TRBV27	NA	CASSPSTGGQPQHF	TGTGCCAGCAGTCCATCGACAGGGGGGCAGCCCCAGCATTTT
TRBJ2-3	TRBD2	TRBV5-1	NA	CASSLAGGPLGTDTQYF	TGCGCCAGCAGCCTAGCGGGGGGGCCGTTAGGCACAGATACGCAGTATTTT
TRBJ1-6	NA	TRBV7-9	NA	CASSSRAENSPLHF	TGTGCCAGCAGCTCCCGGGCCGAAAATTCACCCCTCCACTTT
TRBJ2-7	TRBD2	TRBV18	NA	CASSPRGSGGAATYEQYF	TGTGCCAGCTCACCACGGGGTAGCGGGGGGGCCGCCACCTACGAGCAGTACTTC
TRBJ1-2	TRBD1	TRBV11-1	NA	CASSMDRGLSGYTF	TGTGCCAGCAGTATGGACAGGGGGCTTAGTGGCTACACCTTC
TRBJ1-2	NA	TRBV5-4	NA	CASSATNYGYTF	TGTGCCAGCAGCGCCACTAACTATGGCTACACCTTC
TRBJ1-1	NA	TRBV5-1	NA	CASSLDSHTEAFF	TGCGCCAGCAGCTTGGACAGCCACACTGAAGCTTTCTTT